These T cell receptor beta chains were read from a single sample in a study of shared clonotypes between healthy human individuals. Only in-frame clones appear in the TCRdb table, and some are missing; sequencing was by immunoSEQ multiplex PCR. The data show nearly 2 million clones, with approximately 94% seen just once and approximately 1% held by the top ten. Material: naive CD8+ T cells sorted from blood. Receptors were obtained from a man aged 18 to 35 in good health. Each CDR3 is given with its conserved first and last residue. The D gene is left open where the match is weak. Size values are once, few and many counts, or a class for expanded clones, and some rows have none.

v_gene	j_gene	abundance	d_gene	CDR3nt	CDR3aa
TRBV11-3	TRBJ2-1	.	TRBD2	TGTGCCAGCAGCTTAGTTGCGGGAGGTGACAATGAGCAGTTCTTC	CASSLVAGGDNEQFF
TRBV5-4	TRBJ1-6	.	.	TGTGCCAGCAGCGATTTTAATTCACCCCTCCACTTT	CASSDFNSPLHF
TRBV6-6	TRBJ2-1	.	TRBD1	TGTGCCAGCAGTGGACCGGGACAGAGATCCTACAATGAGCAGTTCTTC	CASSGPGQRSYNEQFF
TRBV27	TRBJ2-3	.	.	TGTGCCATCAGGGGGGGAGGAGATACGCAGTATTTT	CAIRGGGDTQYF
TRBV4-1	TRBJ2-2	.	.	TGCGCCAGCAGCCAAGATCAGGGACTTGCGAACACCGGGGAGCTGTTTTTT	CASSQDQGLANTGELFF
TRBV7-6	TRBJ2-7	.	.	TGTGCCAGCAGCCGCACAGGGCGGGAGCAGTACTTC	CASSRTGREQYF
TRBV10-2	TRBJ2-7	once	TRBD1	TGCGCCAGCAGTGAGGACAGGGGGCGAGAGCAGTACTTC	CASSEDRGREQYF
TRBV6-1	TRBJ2-7	.	TRBD2	TGTGCCAGCGATTCAAATTGGGGGGGCTACGAGCAGTACTTC	CASDSNWGGYEQYF
TRBV6-5	TRBJ2-5	once	.	TGTGCCAGCAGTTACTCCCTGGAGGGGGCAGGAGAGACCCAGTACTTC	CASSYSLEGAGETQYF
TRBV15	TRBJ1-4	once	TRBD1	TGTGCCACCAGCACCGAGGACAGGGGTAATGAAAAACTGTTTTTT	CATSTEDRGNEKLFF
TRBV2	TRBJ1-6	.	.	TGTGCCAGCAGTGAGGAACGCCCAGCGGATTCACCCCTCCACTTT	CASSEERPADSPLHF
TRBV6-5	TRBJ2-7	.	.	TGTGCCAGCAGTTACTCGAGCGCGGGCGAGCAGTACTTC	CASSYSSAGEQYF
TRBV27	TRBJ2-3	.	TRBD2	TGTGCCAGCAGCCCTCTAGCGGGGGGCCCGGAAGTGAGCACAGATACGCAGTATTTT	CASSPLAGGPEVSTDTQYF
TRBV5-8	TRBJ2-3	.	.	TGTGCCAGCAGCTTGTTAGCCCCAGATACGCAGTATTTT	CASSLLAPDTQYF
TRBV4-1	TRBJ2-1	.	.	TGCGCCAGCAGCCAAGATCCTAGCGATGAGCAGTTCTTC	CASSQDPSDEQFF
TRBV4-1	TRBJ1-4	.	.	TGCGCCAGCAGCCAATCCAATAATGAAAAACTGTTTTTT	CASSQSNNEKLFF
TRBV4-1	TRBJ2-7	.	TRBD1	TGCGCCAGCAGCCTAGACCCGGGACAGGGGTACGAGCAGTACTTC	CASSLDPGQGYEQYF
TRBV12-5	TRBJ1-2	.	.	TGTGCTAGTGGTTTGGATTACTCAGGGATTTTTAACTATGGCTACACCTTC	CASGLDYSGIFNYGYTF
TRBV7-2	TRBJ1-6	.	TRBD1	TGTGCCAGCAGCCCCCCCGGGACAGTAAAAATCCATTATAATTCACCCCTCCACTTT	CASSPPGTVKIHYNSPLHF
TRBV18	TRBJ2-3	once	.	TGTGCCAGCTCACCAAAAGATACGCAGTATTTT	CASSPKDTQYF
TRBV6-5	TRBJ1-1	.	.	TGTGCCAGCAGTTACGCGGAGGGGGGGAACACTGAAGCTTTCTTT	CASSYAEGGNTEAFF
TRBV5-4	TRBJ2-2	.	.	TGTGCCAGCGGCGCGAACACCGGGGAGCTGTTTTTT	CASGANTGELFF
TRBV6-1	TRBJ2-7	.	.	TGTGCCAGCAGTGAAGCGCTGGAAGGCTGGAGCTCCTACGAGCAGTACTTC	CASSEALEGWSSYEQYF
TRBV7-8	TRBJ2-5	.	.	TGTGCCAGCAGCCAATATTCGGACAGCAAAGAGACCCAGTACTTC	CASSQYSDSKETQYF
TRBV11-3	TRBJ2-3	.	.	TGTGCCAGCAGCTTAGGTACCGCAGATACGCAGTATTTT	CASSLGTADTQYF
TRBV6-5	TRBJ1-2	.	.	TGTGCCAGCAGTTACTCGAACGTAAACTATGGCTACACCTTC	CASSYSNVNYGYTF
TRBV27	TRBJ1-1	.	.	TGTGCCAGCAGTTCCTCGGGCCAATTACTTGAAGCTTTCTTT	CASSSSGQLLEAFF
TRBV15	TRBJ2-7	.	.	TGTGCCACCAGCAGCCCAGAGAGTGGGCCCTACGAGCAGTACTTC	CATSSPESGPYEQYF
TRBV27	TRBJ2-2	.	.	TGTGCCAGCAGTTTAATCCCAAGAGCCACCGGGGAGCTGTTTTTT	CASSLIPRATGELFF
TRBV7-9	TRBJ1-5	.	.	TGTGCCAGCAGCTTCGTGGGGGGAGGCAATCAGCCCCAGCATTTT	CASSFVGGGNQPQHF
TRBV6-1	TRBJ1-6	.	.	TGTGCCAGCAGTGAAGGGAGGGGACAAATTCTCAATTCACCCCTCCACTTT	CASSEGRGQILNSPLHF
TRBV28	TRBJ2-1	.	.	TGTGCCAGCAGTTATAGACAGAGGGGAGCCTACAATGAGCAGTTCTTC	CASSYRQRGAYNEQFF
TRBV5-1	TRBJ2-7	.	TRBD2	TGCGCCAGCTCATTAGCGGGAGGGGGCCCGGGCGAGCAGTACTTC	CASSLAGGGPGEQYF
TRBV7-9	TRBJ2-2	.	.	TGTGCCAGCAGCTGGGGACCGGGGGAGCTGTTTTTT	CASSWGPGELFF
TRBV27	TRBJ1-3	.	.	TGTGCCAGCAGTTCCGTCGCCGGCAGCTCTGGAAACACCATATATTTT	CASSSVAGSSGNTIYF
TRBV5-6	TRBJ1-1	.	TRBD1	TGTGCCAGCAGCTGGGACAGGGTAGAGACTGAAGCTTTCTTT	CASSWDRVETEAFF
TRBV7-9	TRBJ2-7	.	.	TGTGCCAGCAGCTTAGCCGAGGCGTGGTCAATTTTC	CASSLAEAWSIF
TRBV4-1	TRBJ2-1	.	.	TGCGCCAGCAGTCGTGTGGCTGACACTTCGTCCTACAATGAGCAGTTCTTC	CASSRVADTSSYNEQFF
TRBV30	TRBJ2-2	once	.	TGTGCCTGGAGTTACGCGAACACCGGGGAGCTGTTTTTT	CAWSYANTGELFF
TRBV7-9	TRBJ2-3	.	.	TGTGCCAGCGGCCCTATAGGCACAGATACGCAGTATTTT	CASGPIGTDTQYF
TRBV12-5	TRBJ2-7	.	TRBD1	TGTGCTAGTGGTTTGCCCCCGGGACAGGGGTACGAGCAGTACTTC	CASGLPPGQGYEQYF
TRBV27	TRBJ2-2	.	TRBD1	TGTGCCAGCACCACAGGGGGCGGCACCGGGGAGCTGTTTTTT	CASTTGGGTGELFF
TRBV4-3	TRBJ2-4	.	.	TGCGCCAGCAGCCAAGATCAGGGAAACATTCAGTACTTC	CASSQDQGNIQYF
TRBV29-1	TRBJ1-1	few	.	TGCAGCGTTGATGCAGGAAACACTGAAGCTTTCTTT	CSVDAGNTEAFF
TRBV6-5	TRBJ2-7	.	.	TGTGCCAGCAGTTACTCGGTCGATTACCCCTACGAGCAGTACTTC	CASSYSVDYPYEQYF
TRBV5-1	TRBJ2-3	once	TRBD1	TGCGCCAGCAGCCTAACCTGGACAGGGGCCCCAGATACGCAGTATTTT	CASSLTWTGAPDTQYF
TRBV14	TRBJ2-2	.	.	TGTGCCAGCAGCCAAGATATGGGGCCCTCTACCGGGGAGCTGTTTTTT	CASSQDMGPSTGELFF
TRBV6-1	TRBJ1-4	.	.	TGTGCCAGCAGTCCCACCTATCCAACTAATGAAAAACTGTTTTTT	CASSPTYPTNEKLFF
TRBV5-4	TRBJ1-2	.	TRBD1	TGTGCCAGCAGTCTCACGGGCGGGGACAGAACTTTC	CASSLTGGDRTF
TRBV30	TRBJ2-7	.	.	TGTGCCTCGGCCCCACGGGGCTCCTACGAGCAGTACTTC	CASAPRGSYEQYF
TRBV2	TRBJ1-2	once	.	TGTGCCAGCAGTTTTGGGGCCACGGGGGAGGATGGCTACACCTTC	CASSFGATGEDGYTF
TRBV9	TRBJ2-7	once	.	TGTGCCAGCAGCGTCGAAACCGCAGGGGACGAGCAGTACTTC	CASSVETAGDEQYF
TRBV11-1	TRBJ1-1	.	.	TGTGCCAGCAGCTGGGGGGTTGACACTGAAGCTTTCTTT	CASSWGVDTEAFF
TRBV28	TRBJ1-6	.	.	TGTGCCAGCAGTTTAACCCCCGGACAGCCATATAATTCACCCCTCCACTTT	CASSLTPGQPYNSPLHF
TRBV30	TRBJ2-2	.	.	TGTGCCTGGACCAGGGGTTCCGGGGAGCTGTTTTTT	CAWTRGSGELFF
TRBV19	TRBJ2-1	.	.	TGTGCCAGTAGTATCATATCCTACAATGAGCAGTTCTTC	CASSIISYNEQFF
TRBV11-2	TRBJ2-1	.	.	TGTGCCAGCAGCGCTGAGCAGTTCTTC	CASSAEQFF
TRBV9	TRBJ2-1	.	.	TGTGCCAGCAGCGTGGGGATATACAATGAGCAGTTCTTC	CASSVGIYNEQFF
TRBV2	TRBJ2-7	.	TRBD1	TGTGCCAGCATTAGGACAGGCGCCGAGCAGTACTTC	CASIRTGAEQYF
TRBV6-5	TRBJ2-7	.	.	TGTGCCAGCAGTTACTGGACCTCGGCCGGGAACGAGCAGTACTTC	CASSYWTSAGNEQYF